The source of this T cell receptor beta chain is a study of cytomegalovirus exposure and HLA in healthy donors. Here immunoSEQ multiplex PCR was the method, and the copy in TCRdb shows in-frame clones only, minus some. The repertoire includes over 150,000 clones, 80% to 85% of them detected once, and under 3.5% sits in the top ten. Study observations and caveats: Confirmation was obtained in vitro that a few CMV-associated chains are specific for CMV antigens. Most TCR sequences showed up rarely, but some public TCRs showed up in many donors.

Germline V lookup: CDR1 SNHLY, CDR2 FYNNEI. The V gene lost 4 bases and the J gene lost 7 bases, with 4 bases spanning the gap. This CDR3 has 10 residues. Comments on this clone: Its antigen is as yet unknown.

This receptor was taken from a woman under 30 in good health and CMV-seropositive. The source material was PBMCs. J is TRBJ1-1 and V is TRBV2, with D unclear. Written as DNA, the CDR3 is TGTGCCAGCAGTGCCGGTGAAGCTTTCTTT. It encodes CASSAGEAFF.